These 29 T cell receptor beta chains came from one sample sequenced in a study of beta chain features in type 1 diabetes. Of the isolated RNA, all was reverse transcribed, and so the sequenced material was expressed TCRB transcripts. Measured with immunoSEQ multiplex PCR; TCRdb has only the in-frame clones, and not every one. The sample contains 550,000 to 850,000 clones, roughly 12% of which appear only once. Overall study findings and caveats: A moderate, significant TCRB CDR3 shortening appeared in type 1 diabetes across four CD4+ subsets.

Antigens for these TCRs are unknown. Source material: naive CD4+ T cells from blood. These receptor sequences come from a man aged 18 to 29 with type 1 diabetes.

This clone was observed a handful of times. The chain carries TRBV30 and TRBJ2-1, with 11 bases that match TRBD2. J lost 3 bases, V lost 3 bases, and 10 bases had no gene match. The CDR3 runs to 17 residues. From germline, CDR1 is GTSNPN and CDR2 SVGIG (reference sequence). As DNA, the CDR3 is TGTGCCTGGAGGGCCTGGGCTAGCGGGGGGCTCTACAATGAGCAGTTCTTC. This translates into CAWRAWASGGLYNEQFF.

This chain joins TRBV19 and TRBJ2-1; no firm D call. V lost 3 bases to trimming and J lost 5 bases, with 8 bases between them. The CDR3 consists of 13 residues. From germline, CDR1 is LNHDA and CDR2 SQIVND (reference sequence). The DNA for the CDR3 is TGTGCCAGTAGTATTGACCGGGACAATGAGCAGTTCTTC. This sequence encodes CASSIDRDNEQFF.

This clone was seen a handful of times. The CDR3 nucleotides are TGTGCCAGCAGTTTCTTAGGCGGGGGGGCAGATACGCAGTATTTT. Translated, it gives CASSFLGGGADTQYF. The rearrangement joins TRBV28 to TRBJ2-3; TRBD2 aligns across 9 bases. The ends lost 3 bases at V and 4 bases at J; junction bases unmatched: 5. Germline V gene sequence: CDR1 MDHEN, CDR2 SYDVKM. The length of the CDR3 is 15 residues.

In this sample, this clone turned up a few times. This chain uses TRBV18 with TRBJ1-1; D is unresolved. Trimming shortened V by 2 bases and J by 1 base, and 11 bases separated the two germline ends. CDR3 size: 15 residues. CDR1 is KGHSH and CDR2 is LQKENI in the germline V gene. CDR3 sequence: CASSPTTPSNTEAFF. The CDR3, as DNA: TGTGCCAGCTCACCAACGACACCCTCGAACACTGAAGCTTTCTTT.

This clone was counted only a few times. The V gene is TRBV7-6, the J gene TRBJ1-6; TRBD1 matches 7 bases. The CDR3 extends over 16 amino acids. V gave up 4 bases and J gave up 4 bases; unmatched junction bases: 7. Germline V CDR1 and CDR2: SGHVS, FNYEAQ. Here the CDR3 reads CASSSLGGQYNSPLHF. CDR3 in DNA: TGTGCCAGCAGCTCTCTAGGGGGACAGTATAATTCACCCCTCCACTTT.

The CDR3 DNA reads as TGTGCCACCTCCGGCCCGGACTATGGCTACACCTTC. Its translation: CATSGPDYGYTF. The chain links TRBV2 to TRBJ1-2, with D unresolved. Trimming stripped 10 bases from V and 3 bases from J, with 12 bases between. Germline V gives CDR1 SNHLY, CDR2 FYNNEI. The CDR3 loop spans 12 amino acids.

This clone was seen a few times. CDR3 DNA: TGCAGCGTTGGGGGGGGTCGGGCAACTAATGAAAAACTGTTTTTT. It is translated as CSVGGGRATNEKLFF. This sequence joins TRBV29-1 and TRBJ1-4; maybe TRBD1 (5 bases). Trimming stripped 4 bases from V and 0 bases from J, with 12 bases between. The CDR3 is 15 residues long. The germline CDR1 and CDR2 sequences are SQVTM and ANQGSEA.

The gene calls are TRBV7-2 and TRBJ2-1; weak D call: TRBD2 (6 bases). The V end was cut by 3 bases, the J end by 3 bases, with 12 bases between. The length of the CDR3 is 15 residues. Germline V lookup: CDR1 SGHTA, CDR2 FQGNSA. The CDR3 nucleotides are TGTGCCAGCAGCTTCGGGTTAGCGGACTACAATGAGCAGTTCTTC. Residues: CASSFGLADYNEQFF.

The chain uses TRBV2 and TRBJ2-1, with 7 bases identical to TRBD1. The CDR3 is made up of 13 amino acids. V shed 7 bases and J 6 bases; nucleotides not matched to a gene: 6. Germline V gene sequence: CDR1 SNHLY, CDR2 FYNNEI. The CDR3 here is CASKGGNLNEQFF. The CDR3 DNA reads as TGTGCCAGCAAAGGGGGCAATCTCAATGAGCAGTTCTTC.

This chain links TRBV5-4 with TRBJ2-7; 9 bases are a match to TRBD2. The CDR3 sequence is 14 residues long. Germline loops: CDR1 SGHNT, CDR2 YYREEE (reference sequence). V gave up 4 bases and J gave up 5 bases; unmatched junction bases: 7. Here the CDR3 DNA reads TGTGCCAGCAGCCCAAGGGGCGGGGGGGACGAGCAGTACTTC. Amino acids: CASSPRGGGDEQYF.

Only a few counts were recorded for this clone. The V and J genes are TRBV7-6 and TRBJ2-2; D unresolved. V shed 2 bases and J shed 3 bases, with 4 bases lying between them. Per germline, CDR1 SGHVS and CDR2 FNYEAQ. The CDR3 has 13 residues. The CDR3 DNA sequence: TGTGCCAGCAGCTTAACAGACACCGGGGAGCTGTTTTTT. Its protein is CASSLTDTGELFF.

The chain is built from TRBV9 and TRBJ2-7; possible D gene TRBD2, 6 bases. The CDR3 consists of 15 residues. Per germline, CDR1 SGDLS and CDR2 YYNGEE. V was pared by 5 bases and J by 0 bases, with 15 bases between. CDR3 in DNA: TGTGCCAGCAGTCCCCCGGGAGTAGGCTCCTACGAGCAGTACTTC. Protein: CASSPPGVGSYEQYF.

The sample holds a few counts of this clone. The chain is built from TRBV10-3 and TRBJ1-2; tentatively, D is TRBD1 (5 bases). V dropped 4 bases and J dropped 0 bases, with 9 bases sitting between them. The germline V gene encodes CDR1 ENHRY and CDR2 SYGVKD. CDR3 length: 14 amino acids. This CDR3 reads CAISAGQSNYGYTF. CDR3 in DNA: TGTGCCATCAGTGCTGGACAATCTAACTATGGCTACACCTTC.

The chain's CDR3 is CASSPQTVNTEAFF. CDR3 in DNA: TGTGCCAGCAGTCCCCAGACGGTGAACACTGAAGCTTTCTTT. The chain is built from TRBV27 and TRBJ1-1; D call uncertain. V lost 5 bases, J lost 0 bases, and 10 bases lay in between. CDR3 size: 14 residues. Germline values: CDR1 MNHEY, CDR2 SMNVEV (reference sequence).

This clone came up many times. This chain joins TRBV23-1 and TRBJ2-1; TRBD1 agrees at 8 bases. TRBV23-1 is filed as an ORF, its function uncertain. The CDR3 is 12 amino acids. The V segment lost 9 bases and the J segment 7 bases; nucleotides outside the gene matches: 5. DNA for the CDR3: TGCGCCAGGAGGACAGGGAGAAATGAGCAGTTCTTC. Its protein is CARRTGRNEQFF.

The rearrangement links TRBV5-1 to TRBJ2-1; 15 positions match TRBD2. The CDR3 totals 19 residues. Germline CDR1 reads SGHRS; CDR2 reads YFSETQ. V trimming: 4 bases; J trimming: 2 bases; junction bases outside the gene matches: 10. The CDR3 loop is CASSTVPGLAGGTYNEQFF. CDR3 in DNA: TGCGCCAGCAGCACCGTCCCGGGACTAGCGGGGGGTACCTACAATGAGCAGTTCTTC.

CDR3 sequence: CASSLDQGLAATDTQYF. The CDR3, as DNA: TGTGCCAGCAGTTTAGACCAAGGACTAGCGGCCACAGATACGCAGTATTTT. The chain has TRBV27 and TRBJ2-3; 10 bases align to TRBD2. V lost 2 bases, J lost 2 bases, and 7 bases stayed unmatched. Germline V lookup: CDR1 MNHEY, CDR2 SMNVEV (reference sequence). This CDR3 has 17 amino acids.

The V call is TRBV5-6, the J call TRBJ1-6, with a weak D call TRBD1 (5 bases). V lost 5 bases and J 0 bases, leaving 15 bases between the germline ends. Germline CDR1 reads SGHDT; CDR2 reads YYEEEE. The CDR3 length is 17 residues. CDR3: CASSPRDSSSYNSPLHF. The CDR3, as DNA: TGTGCCAGCAGTCCCCGGGACTCCAGCTCCTATAATTCACCCCTCCACTTT.

The V call is TRBV7-3, the J call TRBJ2-3, with D perhaps assigned TRBD1 or TRBD2 (6 bases each). Germline CDR1 SGHTA, CDR2 FQGTGA. This CDR3 contains 12 residues. Trimming removed 5 bases from V and 13 bases from J, with 16 bases in between. For the CDR3, the DNA is TGTGCCAGCAGCCCCGAAGGGGGGACAAAGTATTTT. This codes for CASSPEGGTKYF.

This clone was counted between two and nine times. J is TRBJ2-1 and V is TRBV4-1; 10 nucleotides agree with TRBD1. The germline CDR1 and CDR2 sequences are MGHRA and YSYEKL. This CDR3 region has 17 residues. The J segment lost 5 bases and the V segment lost 0 bases, leaving 7 bases of the junction unmatched. As DNA, the CDR3 is TGCGCCAGCAGCCAAGATCCGGACAGGGGGAGACACAATGAGCAGTTCTTC. Protein product: CASSQDPDRGRHNEQFF.

The chain employs TRBV27 and TRBJ1-2; no clear D gene. The CDR3 extends over 14 amino acids. Germline V gene sequence: CDR1 MNHEY, CDR2 SMNVEV (reference sequence). With 6 bases removed from V and 0 bases from J, the gap between germline ends came to 11 bases. The DNA for the CDR3 is TGTGCCAGCAGCATCCGACAATCTAACTATGGCTACACCTTC. Translating gives CASSIRQSNYGYTF.

The chain uses TRBV28 and TRBJ1-2; a weak D match, TRBD1 (5 bases). The V end lost 10 bases, the J end lost 8 bases, and 17 bases lay between the germline ends. The germline gives CDR1 MDHEN, CDR2 SYDVKM. The CDR3 is 12 amino acids. The CDR3 DNA sequence: TGTGCCACCACGGGGCAACTAGAGGGCTACACCTTC. Translated, it gives CATTGQLEGYTF.

The V and J genes are TRBV4-1 and TRBJ1-1; 11 bases match TRBD1. This CDR3 region has 15 residues. The germline V gene encodes CDR1 MGHRA and CDR2 YSYEKL. V shed 3 bases, J shed 3 bases, and the junction held 3 bases outside the gene matches. CDR3 amino acids: CASSQADRGHTEAFF. The CDR3 region has the DNA TGCGCCAGCAGCCAGGCGGACAGGGGGCACACTGAAGCTTTCTTT.

This clone has only a few counts. Different DNA sequences within this sample yield the same CDR3. The chain is built from TRBV7-2 and TRBJ2-5; D gene ambiguous. CDR3 length equals 13 residues. V was clipped by 0 bases and J by 4 bases, with 6 bases between them. The germline V gene has CDR1 SGHTA and CDR2 FQGNSA. As DNA, the CDR3 is TGTGCCAGCAGCTTAGCGGCGCGAGAGACCCAGTACTTC. Encoded protein: CASSLAARETQYF.

The gene calls are TRBV6-6 and TRBJ1-2; tentatively, D is TRBD1 (6 bases). The germline V gene encodes CDR1 MNHNY and CDR2 SVGAGI (reference sequence). Trimming removed 2 bases from V and 6 bases from J, with 10 bases in between. CDR3 length: 13 residues. The CDR3 protein is CASSYEGGNGYTF. The CDR3 coding sequence is TGTGCCAGCAGTTACGAGGGGGGCAATGGCTACACCTTC.

This clone has more than one count but fewer than ten. The V gene is TRBV7-3, the J gene TRBJ2-1; tentatively, D is TRBD2 (6 bases). CDR1 SGHTA and CDR2 FQGTGA come from the germline V gene. The CDR3 is 15 amino acids. V dropped 5 bases and J dropped 8 bases, with 19 bases sitting between them. The chain's CDR3 is CASSRGGAIVDEQFF. The DNA for the CDR3 is TGTGCCAGCAGCAGAGGCGGGGCCATCGTAGATGAGCAGTTCTTC. Full variable domain (outside the CDR3, taken from reference TRBV7-3 and TRBJ2-1): GAGVSQTPSNKVTEKGKYVELRCDPISGHTALYWYRQSLGQGPEFLIYFQGTGAADDSGLPNDRFFAVRPEGSVSTLKIQRTERGDSAVYLCASSRGGAIVDEQFFGPGTRLTVL.

Points on this clone: This sample also contains other DNA sequences that code for the same CDR3. The V and J genes are TRBV18 and TRBJ1-1; D not certain. V lost 6 bases and J lost 0, with 8 bases in between. The germline V gene encodes CDR1 KGHSH and CDR2 LQKENI. The CDR3 length is 13 residues. For the CDR3, the DNA is TGTGCCAGCTCCCCGACCATGAACACTGAAGCTTTCTTT. It codes for CASSPTMNTEAFF.

A few counts support this clone. The rearrangement uses TRBV15 and TRBJ2-7, with D possibly TRBD1 on 6 matching bases. This CDR3 has 14 residues. Trimming pared 2 bases from V and 3 bases from J, leaving 11 bases between. Germline V gives CDR1 LNHNV, CDR2 YYDKDF (reference sequence). CDR3 sequence: CATSRTLQGYEQYF. DNA for the CDR3: TGTGCCACCAGCAGAACCTTACAGGGCTACGAGCAGTACTTC.

This sequence joins TRBV29-1 and TRBJ1-6, with 7 bases lining up with TRBD1. Trimming at V came to 4 bases and at J to 10 bases, leaving 7 bases not matched to a gene. In germline, CDR1 is SQVTM, CDR2 ANQGSEA. The CDR3 spans 13 residues. The DNA for the CDR3 is TGCAGCGTTGGGGAAGTAGGGGGCTCACCCCTCCACTTT. Its translation is CSVGEVGGSPLHF.